These 10 T cell receptor beta chains were all obtained from the same sample, sequenced in a study of T cell responses to AZD1222 COVID-19 vaccine listed by TCRdb under 2021. The time point tag for this specimen amounts to: baseline before first vaccination. The library was prepared using the immunoSEQ multiplex PCR assay. Sourced from immuneACCESS, this table was stored by TCRdb with only in-frame sequences that have V and J called. A share of the clones is absent; for the studies checked, an unresolved V gene accounts for under half, and the remainder has no known explanation. This sample comprises around 100,000 clones, 90% of them detected only once. About 5% of the sample goes to the ten largest clones. This specimen was peripheral blood, taken on day 0 of AZD1222 vaccination. Receptors were obtained from an adult in good health.

The chain links TRBV7-9 to TRBJ1-2; D is undetermined. This CDR3 has 14 residues. Germline CDR1 and CDR2: SEHNR and FQNEAQ (reference sequence). V was cut by 7 bases and J by 4 bases, with 16 bases left in between. CDR3 bases: TGTGCCAGCACCTCAACGGCGGCAGTCTATGGCTACACCTTC. It is translated as CASTSTAAVYGYTF.

The V call is TRBV2, the J call TRBJ1-1, with no clear D. This CDR3 comprises 14 residues. V was clipped by 8 bases and J by 6 bases, with 19 bases between them. The germline gives CDR1 SNHLY, CDR2 FYNNEI. The CDR3 sequence: CASEREGFSAEAFF. CDR3 bases: TGTGCCAGCGAGAGGGAGGGTTTCTCGGCTGAAGCTTTCTTT.

This clone was seen a few times. This chain joins TRBV6-5 and TRBJ2-5, with 13 bases fitting TRBD2. Germline CDR1 and CDR2: MNHEY and SVGAGI. The CDR3 covers 13 residues. The V and J ends lost 8 bases and 13 bases, in that order; junction bases with no gene match: 10. CDR3 DNA sequence: TGTGCCAGCTCCGGGACTAGCGGGAACTCTGGGTACTTC. Its translation is CASSGTSGNSGYF.

The chain links TRBV30 to TRBJ1-1; 7 positions agree with TRBD1. V dropped 2 bases and J dropped 1; count of bases not matched to a gene: 4. CDR1 and CDR2 (germline): GTSNPN, SVGIG (reference sequence). This CDR3 has 14 amino acids. The CDR3 sequence: CAWSLRTGNTEAFF. In DNA form, the CDR3 reads TGTGCCTGGAGTTTAAGGACAGGGAACACTGAAGCTTTCTTT.

This sequence joins TRBV3-1 (or the pseudogene TRBV3-2) and TRBJ1-3; no reliable D call. This CDR3 has 16 amino acids. The germline V gene has CDR1 LGHDT and CDR2 YNNKEL (reference sequence). Trimming took 1 base from V and 0 from J, leaving 10 bases between them. CDR3 coding DNA: TGTGCCAGCAGCCAAGGACTACAGAGCTCTGGAAACACCATATATTTT. It encodes CASSQGLQSSGNTIYF.

This clone was picked up one time. The J gene is TRBJ1-4, the V gene TRBV21-1. TRBV21-1 is a recognized pseudogene. CDR3 length: 13 amino acids. CDR3 nucleotide sequence: TGTGCCAGCAGCTCCCTCCGGGGGGACAAACTGTTTTTT. Translated: CASSSLRGDKLFF.

In the case of this clone: This same CDR3 is encoded by further DNA sequences in the sample. The chain employs TRBV6-4 and TRBJ2-3, with a possible D match to TRBD2 (7 bases). V was clipped by 2 bases and J by 0 bases, with 9 bases between them. CDR1 is MRHNA, CDR2 SNTAGT, per germline. The length of the CDR3 is 15 residues. The CDR3 here is CASSDGGASTDTQYF. CDR3 sequence (DNA): TGTGCCAGCAGTGACGGGGGGGCTAGCACAGATACGCAGTATTTT.

J is TRBJ1-1 and V is TRBV19; TRBD1 matches at 7 bases. CDR1 is LNHDA, CDR2 SQIVND, per germline (reference sequence). V lost 5 bases, J lost 1 base, and 4 bases stayed unmatched. There are 14 residues in the CDR3. The CDR3 loop reads CASSLDRTNTEAFF. The CDR3 nucleotides read TGTGCCAGTAGTTTGGACAGGACGAACACTGAAGCTTTCTTT.

The chain uses TRBV5-1 and TRBJ1-1, with a possible D match to TRBD1 (5 bases). Germline CDR1 SGHRS, CDR2 YFSETQ. CDR3 length: 16 amino acids. V was cut by 5 bases and J by 1 base, with 18 bases left in between. CDR3 nucleotides: TGCGCCAGCAGGATCTCCCAGGGCGGGGCGAACACTGAAGCTTTCTTT. Translation gives CASRISQGGANTEAFF.

The chain is built from TRBV5-1 and TRBJ1-2, with D possibly matching TRBD1 (5 bases). The germline V and J ends were trimmed by 0 bases and 7 bases, with 13 bases remaining between them. Germline values: CDR1 SGHRS, CDR2 YFSETQ. The CDR3 is 14 amino acids. In DNA form, the CDR3 reads TGCGCCAGCAGCTTGGCCTGGGCAGGGAGTGGCTACACCTTC. It specifies CASSLAWAGSGYTF.